Following are 22 T cell receptor beta chains from one sample sequenced in a study of T cell changes during pregnancy in multiple sclerosis. Assay used: immunoSEQ multiplex PCR; TCRdb lists only in-frame clones, some missing. Among about 59,000 clones listed, roughly 95% were seen once. Here the sequenced sample was CD4+ T cells from peripheral blood mononuclear cells, taken before pregnancy. These receptors originate from a female donor with multiple sclerosis, enrolled in a pregnancy study.

This CDR3 is CASSSTRVGGYTF. CDR3 sequence (DNA): TGTGCCAGCAGTTCCACGCGGGTCGGCGGCTACACCTTC. This chain connects TRBV6-5 to TRBJ1-2; D is ambiguous. This CDR3 has 13 amino acids. V was trimmed by 4 bases and J by 8 bases, leaving 14 bases between them. The germline CDR1 and CDR2 sequences are MNHEY and SVGAGI.

The rearrangement uses TRBV30 and TRBJ1-2; TRBD1 might be the D (5 bases). Germline CDR1 reads GTSNPN; CDR2 reads SVGIG (reference sequence). V lost 0 bases to trimming and J lost 2 bases, with 10 bases between them. The CDR3 is 14 residues long. The CDR3 sequence is CAWSVPRGNYGYTF. CDR3 in DNA: TGTGCCTGGAGTGTTCCTAGGGGAAACTATGGCTACACCTTC.

The chain employs TRBV7-2 and TRBJ1-1; a weak D match, TRBD1 (5 bases). V was shortened by 6 bases and J by 1 base, with 6 bases between the two germline ends. The germline V gene encodes CDR1 SGHTA and CDR2 FQGNSA. The CDR3 is 12 residues long. CDR3 protein: CASSGANTEAFF. CDR3 DNA sequence: TGTGCCAGCAGTGGGGCGAACACTGAAGCTTTCTTT.

This CDR3 reads CASSPNRVPVNEKLFF. CDR3 coding DNA: TGTGCCAGCAGTCCGAACCGGGTACCGGTTAATGAAAAACTGTTTTTT. This chain links TRBV27 with TRBJ1-4; D not resolved. V lost 5 bases and J lost 4, with 17 bases in between. Germline-derived CDR1 and CDR2 are MNHEY and SMNVEV (reference sequence). The CDR3 sequence is 16 residues long.

The chain uses TRBV2 and TRBJ2-4; TRBD2 might be the D (7 bases). Trimming took off 5 bases at V and 0 bases at J, with 17 bases between the two ends. The V gene's germline CDR1 is SNHLY and CDR2 FYNNEI. This CDR3 comprises 17 residues. CDR3 sequence reads: CASSRGGTPLAKNIQYF. In nucleotides, the CDR3 is TGTGCCAGCAGTAGGGGGGGGACTCCTCTAGCCAAAAACATTCAGTACTTC. Variable domain in full (rest from reference TRBV2 and TRBJ2-4): EPEVTQTPSHQVTQMGQEVILRCVPISNHLYFYWYRQILGQKVEFLVSFYNNEISEKSEIFDDQFSVERPDGSNFTLKIRSTKLEDSAMYFCASSRGGTPLAKNIQYFGAGTRLSVL.

DNA of the CDR3: TGTGCCAGCAGTTATTTGACAGGGGCCGGGACTGAAGCTTTCTTT. It codes for CASSYLTGAGTEAFF. This chain joins TRBV6-5 and TRBJ1-1, with 8 nucleotides matching TRBD1. V shed 3 bases, J shed 5 bases, and the junction held 8 bases outside the gene matches. The CDR3 is 15 amino acids. Germline CDR1 MNHEY, CDR2 SVGAGI.

J is TRBJ2-2 and V is TRBV5-1; no firm D call. The CDR3 runs 14 residues. V was pared by 4 bases and J by 0 bases, with 7 bases between. In germline, CDR1 is SGHRS, CDR2 YFSETQ. The CDR3 loop is CASSPYTNTGELFF. The DNA of the CDR3 is TGCGCCAGCAGCCCCTATACGAACACCGGGGAGCTGTTTTTT.

The chain links TRBV7-2 to TRBJ2-1, with 11 bases identical to TRBD2. Losses at the gene ends were 4 bases for V and 0 bases for J; bases not matched to a gene: 11. The germline V gene has CDR1 SGHTA and CDR2 FQGNSA. CDR3 length equals 19 residues. The CDR3 loop reads CASSSPRLAGSGSYNEQFF. Written as DNA, the CDR3 is TGTGCCAGCAGCTCCCCCCGACTAGCGGGGAGCGGCTCCTACAATGAGCAGTTCTTC.

The chain has TRBV18 and TRBJ2-7; 8 positions match TRBD1. CDR1 is KGHSH, CDR2 LQKENI, per germline. The CDR3 length is 13 residues. With 4 bases clipped from V and 2 bases from J, the junction kept 1 base outside the gene matches. CDR3 sequence: CASSQQGAYEQYF. The CDR3, as DNA: TGTGCCAGCTCACAACAGGGGGCCTACGAGCAGTACTTC.

The V gene is TRBV5-6, the J gene TRBJ2-5, with TRBD2 as a possible D gene (6 bases). The CDR3 has 12 amino acids. Germline values: CDR1 SGHDT, CDR2 YYEEEE. The ends were cut back, 5 bases at V and 3 bases at J, with 8 bases in the middle. CDR3 sequence: CASRKREETQYF. The CDR3 DNA sequence: TGTGCCAGCAGAAAGCGGGAAGAGACCCAGTACTTC.

In its sample, this clone was seen once. This chain uses TRBV18 with TRBJ2-3; 10 bases line up with TRBD1. Germline values: CDR1 KGHSH, CDR2 LQKENI. Trimming removed 3 bases from V and 3 bases from J; junction bases left unmatched: 3. The CDR3 consists of 15 residues. CDR3 bases: TGTGCCAGCTCACCCAAGGACAGGGGGACAGATACGCAGTATTTT. Its translation is CASSPKDRGTDTQYF.

This sequence joins TRBV18 and TRBJ1-1, with a tentative D call TRBD1 (5 bases). Germline CDR1 reads KGHSH; CDR2 reads LQKENI. The CDR3 has 16 residues. Trimming took 6 bases from V and 4 from J, leaving 21 bases between them. DNA of the CDR3: TGTGCCAGCTCGAGTTTTTTTCAGGGTTCCAGCACTGAAGCTTTCTTT. It is translated as CASSSFFQGSSTEAFF.

This chain connects TRBV19 to TRBJ2-2, with D unresolved. V dropped 3 bases and J dropped 6 bases, with 8 bases sitting between them. The CDR3 runs to 13 residues. From germline, CDR1 is LNHDA and CDR2 SQIVND (reference sequence). The CDR3 DNA is TGTGCCAGTAGTATCGGGTCCTCCGGGGAGCTGTTTTTT. Translation gives CASSIGSSGELFF.

The V gene is TRBV10-3, the J gene TRBJ2-1; unclear D gene. The germline gives CDR1 ENHRY, CDR2 SYGVKD. The germline V and J ends were trimmed by 2 bases and 10 bases, with 9 bases remaining between them. The CDR3 length is 12 residues. CDR3: CAISETRGEQFF. Written as DNA, the CDR3 is TGTGCCATCAGTGAGACTCGAGGCGAGCAGTTCTTC.

V gene TRBV2 combines with J gene TRBJ2-7; 8 nucleotides line up with TRBD1. Per germline, CDR1 SNHLY and CDR2 FYNNEI. There are 15 residues in the CDR3. Trimming removed 6 bases from V and 3 bases from J; junction bases left unmatched: 10. In DNA form, the CDR3 reads TGTGCCAGCAGCGACGGACAGGGCCATATCTACGAGCAGTACTTC. Encoded protein: CASSDGQGHIYEQYF.

The chain carries TRBV29-1 and TRBJ1-1, with D unresolved. The CDR3 loop spans 12 amino acids. Germline V gene sequence: CDR1 SQVTM, CDR2 ANQGSEA. V was cut by 6 bases and J by 1 base, with 9 bases left in between. The CDR3 DNA is TGCAGCGTATCTCCGGGGAACACTGAAGCTTTCTTT. Amino acid sequence: CSVSPGNTEAFF.

This clone was counted once. This chain joins TRBV14 and TRBJ2-7; 7 nucleotides agree with TRBD1. Germline V lookup: CDR1 SGHDN, CDR2 FVKESK. CDR3 length: 16 residues. V gave up 1 base and J gave up 2 bases; unmatched junction bases: 8. CDR3 DNA: TGTGCCAGCAGCCAAGGAAGGGGGCGCCGAACCTACGAGCAGTACTTC. As protein: CASSQGRGRRTYEQYF.

The chain recombines TRBV7-6 with TRBJ2-3; 12 bases match TRBD2. The CDR3 spans 17 residues. Germline-derived CDR1 and CDR2 are SGHVS and FNYEAQ. V gave up 2 bases and J gave up 6 bases; unmatched junction bases: 9. The CDR3 loop is CASSLLQTSGGGDTQYF. CDR3 nucleotides: TGTGCCAGCAGCTTATTACAGACTAGCGGGGGTGGGGATACGCAGTATTTT.

This chain joins TRBV30 and TRBJ1-6; D gene uncertain. The CDR3 sequence is 14 residues long. Trimming pared 0 bases from V and 10 bases from J, leaving 13 bases between. Germline CDR1 is GTSNPN and CDR2 is SVGIG (reference sequence). This CDR3 reads CAWSVTGKGSPLHF. CDR3 nucleotides: TGTGCCTGGAGTGTAACCGGGAAAGGATCACCCCTCCACTTT.

This clone was detected once. The CDR3 region is CASSLMEGALMNTEAFF. The DNA of the CDR3 is TGTGCCAGCAGCTTGATGGAGGGGGCCCTCATGAACACTGAAGCTTTCTTT. This chain connects TRBV5-6 to TRBJ1-1; 7 nucleotides match TRBD1. Germline CDR1 and CDR2: SGHDT and YYEEEE. V lost 1 base and J lost 0; bases outside the gene matches: 9. The CDR3 covers 17 residues. The whole variable domain, filled in from reference TRBV5-6 and TRBJ1-1, reads DAGVTQSPTHLIKTRGQQVTLRCSPKSGHDTVSWYQQALGQGPQFIFQYYEEEERQRGNFPDRFSGHQFPNYSSELNVNALLLGDSALYLCASSLMEGALMNTEAFFGQGTRLTVV.

The chain carries TRBV2 and TRBJ2-2; D gene ambiguous. V lost 4 bases and J 0 bases, leaving 9 bases between the germline ends. The CDR3 covers 15 residues. From germline, CDR1 is SNHLY and CDR2 FYNNEI. CDR3 in amino acids: CASSVVQTNTGELFF. CDR3 coding DNA: TGTGCCAGCAGTGTGGTACAGACGAACACCGGGGAGCTGTTTTTT.

A single count supports this clone. The chain recombines TRBV11-3 with TRBJ2-7; 10 bases line up with TRBD2. V was pared by 4 bases and J by 4 bases, with 4 bases of the junction left unmatched. The V gene's germline CDR1 is SGHNT and CDR2 YENEEA. There are 14 residues in the CDR3. CDR3 nucleotides: TGTGCCAGCAGCTCCCTGACTAGCGGGTACGAGCAGTACTTC. Its translation is CASSSLTSGYEQYF.